Each of the 26 T cell receptor beta chains below was sequenced from the same sample in a study of blood T cell repertoires in COVID-19. Repertoires were generated with immunoSEQ multiplex PCR, while TCRdb's copy carries only in-frame clones and drops some. The sample records approximately 300,000 clones, around 89% being singletons. Material for sequencing was peripheral blood. These receptors were obtained from a man aged 18-30 years who had recovered from COVID-19.

The chain carries TRBV7-3 and TRBJ2-7; the match to TRBD1 covers 10 bases. CDR3 length: 15 residues. Germline V gene sequence: CDR1 SGHTA, CDR2 FQGTGA. J lost 4 bases, V lost 2 bases, and 5 bases had no gene match. Written as DNA, the CDR3 is TGTGCCAGCAGCTTAGGGGGACAGGGGATATACGAGCAGTACTTC. Translated, it gives CASSLGGQGIYEQYF.

The gene calls are TRBV4-1 and TRBJ1-4, with unresolved D. The CDR3 consists of 15 residues. The V gene lost 6 bases and the J gene lost 7 bases, with 18 bases spanning the gap. CDR1 and CDR2 (germline): MGHRA, YSYEKL. The CDR3 reads CASRMIAGATEKLFF. The DNA of the CDR3 is TGCGCCAGCAGAATGATCGCAGGCGCCACTGAAAAACTGTTTTTT.

The chain joins TRBV27 to TRBJ1-1, with D unresolved. This CDR3 has 13 residues. Germline CDR1 and CDR2: MNHEY and SMNVEV (reference sequence). Trimming cost V 2 bases and J 5 bases, with 9 bases left between them. The CDR3 DNA reads TGTGCCAGCAGTTTAACTTTGAGGACTGAAGCTTTCTTT. Its protein product is CASSLTLRTEAFF.

J is TRBJ2-5 and V is TRBV19; TRBD1 might be the D (6 bases). V was shortened by 6 bases and J by 2 bases, with 10 bases between the two germline ends. Germline CDR1 LNHDA, CDR2 SQIVND (reference sequence). The CDR3 has 13 residues. The CDR3 spells CASRRTAQETQYF. The CDR3 coding sequence is TGTGCCAGTAGGAGGACAGCACAAGAGACCCAGTACTTC.

This clone was counted between two and nine times. The J gene is TRBJ2-7, the V gene TRBV4-2, with D tentatively TRBD2 (6 bases). Germline lookup yields CDR1 LGHNA and CDR2 YNFKEQ. This CDR3 is built from 19 residues. The germline V and J ends were trimmed by 0 bases and 0 bases, with 21 bases remaining between them. Here the CDR3 DNA reads TGTGCCAGCAGCCAAGATCTGGGTAGCGGCCCTGTGTTCTCCTACGAGCAGTACTTC. Translated: CASSQDLGSGPVFSYEQYF.

V usage is TRBV7-3 and J usage is TRBJ2-3; the match to TRBD2 covers 12 bases. CDR1 is SGHTA and CDR2 is FQGTGA in the germline V gene. There are 18 residues in the CDR3. V was pared by 0 bases and J by 0 bases, with 4 bases of the junction left unmatched. The CDR3 loop reads CASSLTGGLAGSTDTQYF. CDR3 DNA: TGTGCCAGCAGCTTAACGGGAGGACTAGCGGGAAGCACAGATACGCAGTATTTT.

V and J are TRBV7-8 and TRBJ2-5; 10 bases map to TRBD1. V was clipped by 4 bases and J by 4 bases; unmatched bases: 6. Germline assignment: CDR1 SGHVS and CDR2 FQNEAQ. The CDR3 has 15 residues. The CDR3 sequence: CASSSGTGEAETQYF. The CDR3 DNA follows: TGTGCCAGCAGCTCCGGGACAGGGGAAGCAGAGACCCAGTACTTC.

V gene TRBV19 combines with J gene TRBJ1-1, with D hard to call. Trimming left V 9 bases short and J 1 base short, with 15 bases between. The CDR3 is 14 amino acids. Germline values: CDR1 LNHDA, CDR2 SQIVND (reference sequence). The CDR3 region has the DNA TGTGCCAGCGTGGCGGATCCTTCGAACACTGAAGCTTTCTTT. Translating it yields CASVADPSNTEAFF.

This chain connects TRBV19 to TRBJ1-5; tentative D call: TRBD1 (5 bases). The CDR3 runs 13 residues. With 7 bases removed from V and 4 bases from J, the gap between germline ends came to 11 bases. The germline V gene has CDR1 LNHDA and CDR2 SQIVND (reference sequence). For the CDR3, the DNA is TGTGCCAGTACGAGGCAGGGAAATCAGCCCCAGCATTTT. Its translation: CASTRQGNQPQHF.

This clone has just one count. The V and J genes are TRBV6-2 or TRBV6-3 and TRBJ2-1, with D perhaps TRBD1 (6 bases). The germline V gene encodes CDR1 MNHEY and CDR2 SVGEGT. The CDR3 is 14 residues long. Trimming stripped 4 bases from V and 6 bases from J, with 13 bases between. The CDR3, as DNA: TGTGCCAGCAGTTCTGGACAGACCCTCAATGAGCAGTTCTTC. As protein: CASSSGQTLNEQFF.

The chain has TRBV6-2 or TRBV6-3 and TRBJ2-7, with D uncertain. This CDR3 has 12 residues. With 0 bases removed from V and 3 bases from J, the gap between germline ends came to 3 bases. Germline values: CDR1 MNHEY, CDR2 SVGEGT. CDR3 nucleotides: TGTGCCAGCAGTTACTCTATCTACGAGCAGTACTTC. It translates to CASSYSIYEQYF.

This chain uses TRBV5-4 with TRBJ1-2; 8 bases match TRBD1. The CDR3 is 17 amino acids. The J segment lost 0 bases and the V segment lost 1 base, leaving 8 bases of the junction unmatched. CDR1 SGHNT and CDR2 YYREEE come from the germline V gene (reference sequence). The CDR3 DNA is TGTGCCAGCAGCTTGTCGACAGGGGTCCCCGCTAACTATGGCTACACCTTC. Residues: CASSLSTGVPANYGYTF.

This clone appeared a single time. The gene calls are TRBV27 and TRBJ1-2; D is unresolved. The CDR3 is made up of 14 amino acids. V lost 4 bases and J lost 4, with 13 bases in between. CDR1 and CDR2 from the germline V gene are MNHEY and SMNVEV (reference sequence). The CDR3 sequence: CASSSQGEFYGYTF. The CDR3 DNA is TGTGCCAGCAGTTCCCAAGGAGAGTTCTATGGCTACACCTTC.

This clone was found a few times. The chain has TRBV15 and TRBJ2-7, with a possible D match to TRBD2 (5 bases). The length of the CDR3 is 15 residues. Germline values: CDR1 LNHNV, CDR2 YYDKDF (reference sequence). Trimming stripped 0 bases from V and 2 bases from J, with 11 bases between. The CDR3 DNA reads TGTGCCACCAGCAGAGATCGGGGAGAAACCTACGAGCAGTACTTC. This gives the protein CATSRDRGETYEQYF.

The V gene is TRBV4-3, the J gene TRBJ2-5, with 7 bases identical to TRBD1. J lost 1 base, V lost 1 base, and 3 bases had no gene match. CDR1 is LGHNA and CDR2 is YSLEER in the germline V gene. This CDR3 is built from 15 residues. CDR3 sequence: CASSQGDRAQETQYF. The DNA for the CDR3 is TGCGCCAGCAGCCAAGGAGACAGGGCCCAAGAGACCCAGTACTTC.

A few counts support this clone. The chain employs TRBV6-5 and TRBJ1-6, with TRBD1 matching 7 bases. Germline CDR1 reads MNHEY; CDR2 reads SVGAGI. The CDR3 loop spans 15 amino acids. The ends lost 8 bases at V and 6 bases at J; junction bases unmatched: 10. CDR3 DNA sequence: TGTGCCAGCGCACCCACTGGGACAGCTAATTCACCCCTCCACTTT. Translation: CASAPTGTANSPLHF.

The chain employs TRBV19 and TRBJ1-5; TRBD1 might be the D (6 bases). The CDR3 is made up of 19 amino acids. V was cut by 2 bases and J by 3 bases, with 23 bases left in between. In germline, CDR1 is LNHDA, CDR2 SQIVND (reference sequence). CDR3 coding DNA: TGTGCCAGTAGTATAAATGGGGGGGGGCGATTAGGGAACAATCAGCCCCAGCATTTT. Translation gives CASSINGGGRLGNNQPQHF.

The CDR3 DNA reads as TGCGCCAGCAGCCCGAGTAAACTGGCACTAGCGGGAGTTAGTGAGCAGTTCTTC. It yields the protein CASSPSKLALAGVSEQFF. This chain joins TRBV5-1 and TRBJ2-1; 11 nucleotides align to TRBD2. The junction had 18 bases not matched to a gene; V was cut back by 4 bases and J by 9 bases. Germline values: CDR1 SGHRS, CDR2 YFSETQ. The CDR3 is made up of 18 amino acids.

The chain is built from TRBV27 and TRBJ1-1; D uncertain. Trimming stripped 3 bases from V and 1 base from J, with 9 bases between. The CDR3 is 14 residues long. Germline V lookup: CDR1 MNHEY, CDR2 SMNVEV (reference sequence). The CDR3 loop is CASSFGSRNTEAFF. The CDR3 coding sequence is TGTGCCAGCAGTTTCGGGAGCCGGAACACTGAAGCTTTCTTT.

The chain employs TRBV6-5 and TRBJ1-6; D unresolved. CDR3 size: 14 residues. Trimming took 7 bases from V and 8 from J, leaving 15 bases between them. Germline V lookup: CDR1 MNHEY, CDR2 SVGAGI. This chain's CDR3 is CASTSTAAYSPLHF. DNA for the CDR3: TGTGCCAGCACCTCGACCGCGGCCTATTCACCCCTCCACTTT.

This chain uses TRBV20-1 with TRBJ2-1, with D possibly matching TRBD1 (6 bases). The CDR3 is 12 residues long. The germline gives CDR1 DFQATT, CDR2 SNEGSKA (reference sequence). Deletions cut 3 bases from V and 5 bases from J, with 8 bases between. The CDR3 DNA reads TGCAGTGCTAGTAGGACAGACAATGAGCAGTTCTTC. Translation gives CSASRTDNEQFF.

The CDR3 DNA sequence: TGTGCCAGTAGTGGGGACAGGGTTACCTACGAGCAGTACTTC. Amino acids: CASSGDRVTYEQYF. The V and J genes are TRBV19 and TRBJ2-7; 9 positions match TRBD1. V shed 5 bases, J shed 2 bases, and the junction held 4 bases outside the gene matches. CDR1 is LNHDA, CDR2 SQIVND, per germline (reference sequence). The CDR3 runs to 14 residues.

This chain links TRBV27 with TRBJ1-1; 9 nucleotides agree with TRBD1. Unmatched junction bases numbered 6, after V lost 3 bases and J lost 4 bases. The CDR3 contains 15 residues. CDR1 and CDR2 from the germline V gene are MNHEY and SMNVEV (reference sequence). CDR3 nucleotide sequence: TGTGCCAGCAGTTTGGGACAGGGTGGCGGCACTGAAGCTTTCTTT. This gives the protein CASSLGQGGGTEAFF.

This clone was detected a few times. This chain joins TRBV4-2 and TRBJ1-6; a possible D gene is TRBD1 (6 bases). The V end lost 0 bases, the J end lost 10 bases, and 13 bases lay between the germline ends. The germline gives CDR1 LGHNA, CDR2 YNFKEQ. This CDR3 has 15 residues. The CDR3 DNA reads as TGTGCCAGCAGCCAAGAAACAGGGCGGAGCTCACCCCTCCACTTT. This translates into CASSQETGRSSPLHF.

The chain has TRBV11-2 and TRBJ1-2, with a tentative D call TRBD1 (5 bases). The germline V gene encodes CDR1 SGHAT and CDR2 FQNNGV. Trimming shortened V by 5 bases and J by 1 base, and 8 bases separated the two germline ends. The CDR3 runs to 13 residues. CDR3 in amino acids: CASSQQVNYGYTF. As DNA, the CDR3 is TGTGCCAGCAGCCAACAGGTTAACTATGGCTACACCTTC.

This sequence joins TRBV9 and TRBJ2-7; D is perhaps TRBD2 (5 bases). The CDR3 sequence is 15 residues long. Trimming left V 0 bases short and J 2 bases short, with 12 bases between. The V gene's germline CDR1 is SGDLS and CDR2 YYNGEE. The CDR3 sequence is CASSVGLGGTYEQYF. The DNA for the CDR3 is TGTGCCAGCAGCGTAGGCCTAGGAGGTACCTACGAGCAGTACTTC. The full variable domain, completed using reference TRBV9 and TRBJ2-7, is DSGVTQTPKHLITATGQRVTLRCSPRSGDLSVYWYQQSLDQGLQFLIQYYNGEERAKGNILERFSAQQFPDLHSELNLSSLELGDSALYFCASSVGLGGTYEQYFGPGTRLTVT.